A selection of T cell receptor beta chains follows, all from one sample in a study of T cell responses to AZD1222 COVID-19 vaccine. Sequencing was performed with immunoSEQ multiplex PCR; in TCRdb, only in-frame clones are kept and a portion is missing. The table shows more than 100,000 clones, with 80% to 90% occurring only once. Source: peripheral blood, taken on day 0 of AZD1222 vaccination. Receptors were obtained from an adult in good health. Both conserved end residues are part of each CDR3. D genes are given only for firm matches. Size values are once, few and many counts, or a class for expanded clones, and some rows have none.

clone size	J gene	D gene	V gene	CDR3 DNA	CDR3 protein
.	TRBJ1-1	TRBD1	TRBV18	TGTGCCAGCTCACTTACGGGACAGGGCTACACTGAAGCTTTCTTT	CASSLTGQGYTEAFF
.	TRBJ2-3	TRBD2	TRBV9	TGTGCCAGCAGCGCCGGACTAGTTACCACAGATACGCAGTATTTT	CASSAGLVTTDTQYF
.	TRBJ2-7	.	TRBV6-1	TGTGCCAGCAGTGACGCGGGACTGGGGGAGCAGTACTTC	CASSDAGLGEQYF
.	TRBJ1-1	.	TRBV5-8	TGTGCCAGCAGACGGACGGAGAACACTGAAGCTTTCTTT	CASRRTENTEAFF
.	TRBJ2-3	TRBD1	TRBV5-1	TGCGCCAGCCGGACAGGGGCTCAAGATACGCAGTATTTT	CASRTGAQDTQYF
.	TRBJ1-1	.	TRBV5-4	TGTGCCAGCAGCCCTGCCTTGTGGCCGGACACTGAAGCTTTCTTT	CASSPALWPDTEAFF
.	TRBJ2-5	.	TRBV30	TGTGCCTGGGCTCGGCCCGGCCGCGAGACCCAGTACTTC	CAWARPGRETQYF
.	TRBJ2-7	.	TRBV5-4	TGTGCCAGCAGCCCCGGCGGCCGGAGCTCCTACGAGCAGTACTTC	CASSPGGRSSYEQYF
.	TRBJ1-1	.	TRBV19	TGTGCCAGTAGTCTATCTGACACGATCCTGAAGGGCACTGAAGCTTTCTTT	CASSLSDTILKGTEAFF
.	TRBJ2-7	TRBD2	TRBV5-1	TGCGCCAGCAGCCCCCCGGCGGGGGTGACCTACGAGCAGTACTTC	CASSPPAGVTYEQYF
.	TRBJ1-1	TRBD1	TRBV5-8	TGTGCCAGCAGCTGGGGACAGGCGAACACTGAAGCTTTCTTT	CASSWGQANTEAFF
.	TRBJ1-2	TRBD1	TRBV30	TGTGCCTGGTGGGACAGGCCTAACTATGGCTACACCTTC	CAWWDRPNYGYTF
.	TRBJ2-7	TRBD1	TRBV19	TGTGCCAGTAGACTCACCGGGACAGATTACGAGCAGTACTTC	CASRLTGTDYEQYF
.	TRBJ2-2	.	TRBV5-6	TGTGCCAGCAGCTTGGGCCCCGGGGAGCTGTTTTTT	CASSLGPGELFF
.	TRBJ2-1	.	TRBV7-9	TGTGCCAGCAGCTTTATTCGTAATGAGCAGTTCTTC	CASSFIRNEQFF
few	TRBJ1-5	.	TRBV29-1	TGCAGCGCCCGGGACAACTTCAATCAGCCCCAGCATTTT	CSARDNFNQPQHF
.	TRBJ2-7	.	TRBV7-9	TGTGCCAGCAAAGAAGATGAACAGGGCTACGAGCAGTACTTC	CASKEDEQGYEQYF
.	TRBJ2-7	TRBD1	TRBV30	TGTGCCTGGAGAGGTAAACCCGGGACAGGGAGCTACGAGCAGTACTTC	CAWRGKPGTGSYEQYF
.	TRBJ1-1	TRBD1	TRBV25-1	TGTGCCAGCAGTCCACAGGGGGGGGACACTGAAGCTTTCTTT	CASSPQGGDTEAFF
.	TRBJ2-2	TRBD1	TRBV11-2	TGTGCCAGCAGCAGAGACAGGGAAAGGGCCGGGGAGCTGTTTTTT	CASSRDRERAGELFF
.	TRBJ2-7	.	TRBV7-2	TGTGCCAGCAGCTCCTCAGGGGGGCCCTACGAGCAGTACTTC	CASSSSGGPYEQYF
.	TRBJ2-1	.	TRBV7-9	TGTGCCAGCAGTCTCAAGAATGAGCAGTTCTTC	CASSLKNEQFF
.	TRBJ2-5	.	TRBV6-5	TGTGCCGGCGGACTGTACCAAGAGACCCAGTACTTC	CAGGLYQETQYF
.	TRBJ2-3	.	TRBV28	TGTGCCAGCAAGATAGGGGGTTCCACAGATACGCAGTATTTT	CASKIGGSTDTQYF
.	TRBJ2-1	TRBD2	TRBV11-2	TGTGCCAGCAGCCCGACTAGCGGGGACAATGAGCAGTTCTTC	CASSPTSGDNEQFF
.	TRBJ1-2	.	TRBV7-9	TGTGCCAGCAGCCGGGGCAGTGGCTACACCTTC	CASSRGSGYTF
.	TRBJ1-1	.	TRBV6-5	TGTGCCAGCAGTTACGGAGGGACGCACACTGAAGCTTTCTTT	CASSYGGTHTEAFF
.	TRBJ2-7	TRBD2	TRBV27	TGTGCCAGCAGTTTTCTTTGGGGGACTAGCGGGAGGGCCTACGAGCAGTACTTC	CASSFLWGTSGRAYEQYF
.	TRBJ2-7	TRBD1	TRBV6-5	TGTGCCTGCCGGGACAGGGCCTACGAGCAGTACTTC	CACRDRAYEQYF
.	TRBJ1-4	.	TRBV6-6	TGTGCCAGCAGTTTACCGGGACTGGAGGGTGAAAAACTGTTTTTT	CASSLPGLEGEKLFF
.	TRBJ2-2	TRBD2	TRBV4-3	TGCGCCAGCAGCCAACTAGCGGCCGGGGAGCTGTTTTTT	CASSQLAAGELFF